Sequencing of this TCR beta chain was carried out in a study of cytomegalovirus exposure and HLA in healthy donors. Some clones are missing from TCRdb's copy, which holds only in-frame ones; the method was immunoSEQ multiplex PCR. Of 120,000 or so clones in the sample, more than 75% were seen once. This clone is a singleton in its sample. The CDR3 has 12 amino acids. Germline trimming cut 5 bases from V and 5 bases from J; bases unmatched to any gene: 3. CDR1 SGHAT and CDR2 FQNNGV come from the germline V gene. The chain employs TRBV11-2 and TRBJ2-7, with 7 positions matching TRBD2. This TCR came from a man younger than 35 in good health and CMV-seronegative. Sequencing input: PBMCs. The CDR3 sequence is CASSPGGDEQYF. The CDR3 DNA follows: TGTGCCAGCAGCCCGGGAGGCGACGAGCAGTACTTC.